This TCR beta chain was profiled in a study of shared clonotypes between healthy human individuals. CDR1 and CDR2 (germline): MDHEN, SYDVKM. Losses at the gene ends were 8 bases for V and 9 bases for J; bases not matched to a gene: 6. The CDR3 covers 14 residues. This table comes from immunoSEQ multiplex PCR, and its TCRdb copy is limited to in-frame clones, with some not included. The sample includes some 1,100,000 clones, around 78% of them seen just once. All the donors were Caucasian adults who lived in Nashville, Tennessee. The sequence was collected from a man aged 18 to 35 in good health. Some clones in this sample may be carry-over from other donors' samples. V is TRBV28 and J is TRBJ2-1; 14 nucleotides match TRBD2. The sample was memory CD4+ T cells from PBMCs. The subset denotes: CD45RA-negative fraction. The CDR3 loop is CASETSGRAREQFF. The CDR3 DNA reads TGTGCCAGCGAGACTAGCGGGAGGGCCCGTGAGCAGTTCTTC. Variable domain in full (rest from reference TRBV28 and TRBJ2-1): DVKVTQSSRYLVKRTGEKVFLECVQDMDHENMFWYRQDPGLGLRLIYFSYDVKMKEKGDIPEGYSVSREKKERFSLILESASTNQTSMYLCASETSGRAREQFFGPGTRLTVL.